This TCR beta chain was identified during a study of control samples from healthy donors and cancer patients. This clone was seen a single time. Clones were read by immunoSEQ multiplex PCR, and TCRdb kept only the in-frame ones, dropping some. The table includes over 75,000 clones, approximately 78% detected once. Between the trimmed V and J ends, which lost 6 bases and 10 bases, there was a span of 16 bases. This CDR3 comprises 14 residues. CDR1 and CDR2 from the germline V gene are MDHEN and SYDVKM. The sequenced material came from blood. This TCR derives from a man aged 60-69 years in good health. The chain links TRBV28 to TRBJ1-6, with D possibly matching TRBD1 (6 bases). CDR3 residues: CASRGAGASSPLHF. In nucleotides, the CDR3 is TGTGCCAGCAGAGGGGCGGGGGCCTCCTCACCCCTCCACTTT. The full variable domain, its missing parts supplied by reference TRBV28 and TRBJ1-6, is DVKVTQSSRYLVKRTGEKVFLECVQDMDHENMFWYRQDPGLGLRLIYFSYDVKMKEKGDIPEGYSVSREKKERFSLILESASTNQTSMYLCASRGAGASSPLHFGNGTRLTVT.